This TCR beta chain was retrieved from a study of regulatory T cells in long-lasting Graves disease. Whole-study context: Recently diagnosed Graves' patients had received antithyroid drugs for under 3 months. Points from the study as a whole: Persistent disease samples used TRBV28, TRBJ1-2 and TRBJ2-5 preferentially.

This clonotype was detected ten times or more. Antigen: not known. Combining iRepertoire HTBI primers with Arm-PCR of CDR3 regions, the authors built TCR beta libraries. TCRdb independently ran MiXCR on the multiplex PCR reads; one entry per CDR3 protein. The sample includes hundreds of thousands of distinct CDR3 sequences, about 13% seen only once; the top ten take 10%. This CDR3 comprises 13 residues. The germline CDR1 and CDR2 sequences are DFQATT and SNEGSKA (reference sequence). Time point here: newly diagnosed GD, antithyroid drugs for less than 3 months. The TCR library was prepared using RNA isolated from PBMCs. This sample also belongs to another study, concerning T cells in Graves' hyperthyroidism and ophthalmopathy. That work adds: With a duration under 2 months, the hyperthyroidism was newly diagnosed in patients aged 18 to 65.

V usage is TRBV20-1 and J usage is TRBJ2-3; tentatively, D is TRBD2 (6 bases). This TCR was sampled from a man younger than 45 with Graves disease. Here the sequenced sample was peripheral blood mononuclear cells (PBMCs), taken at new diagnosis, from a patient treated with antithyroid drugs. The CDR3 DNA reads as TGCAGCGTCTTGGGGGAGGGCACAGATACGCAGTATTTT. It specifies CSVLGEGTDTQYF.